The 27 T cell receptor beta chains below come from one sample, sequenced in a study of T cells after yellow fever vaccination. MiXCR was run by TCRdb on the 5' RACE reads, yielding one entry per CDR3 protein. The sample shows hundreds of thousands of distinct CDR3 sequences, about 5.2% of them seen only once. Material: CD4+ T cells sorted from PBMCs, obtained on the day of the yellow fever booster vaccination. Source of these receptors: a man between 18 and 29 years old who received the YFV17D yellow fever vaccine.

This chain links TRBV3-1 with TRBJ2-5; D remains ambiguous. Trimming removed 4 bases at V and 5 bases at J, with 14 bases between. The CDR3 has 14 amino acids. Germline CDR1 and CDR2: LGHDT and YNNKEL (reference sequence). DNA of the CDR3: TGTGCCAGCAGCCCAGGCCTTCCCGCGGAGACCCAGTACTTC. Residues: CASSPGLPAETQYF.

There are many counts of this clonotype. J is TRBJ2-3 and V is TRBV5-1; D remains unclear. Germline values: CDR1 SGHRS, CDR2 YFSETQ. V lost 7 bases and J 0 bases, leaving 12 bases between the germline ends. This CDR3 has 14 amino acids. The CDR3 region is CASREVVSTDTQYF. The CDR3 DNA reads TGCGCCAGCCGCGAGGTAGTAAGCACAGATACGCAGTATTTT. Full variable domain (rest looked up from reference TRBV5-1 and TRBJ2-3): KAGVTQTPRYLIKTRGQQVTLSCSPISGHRSVSWYQQTPGQGLQFLFEYFSETQRNKGNFPGRFSGRQFSNSRSEMNVSTLELGDSALYLCASREVVSTDTQYFGPGTRLTVL.

J is TRBJ1-3 and V is TRBV6-1, with D unclear. Trimming shortened V by 6 bases and J by 2 bases, and 11 bases separated the two germline ends. The CDR3 spans 14 residues. Germline values: CDR1 MNHNS, CDR2 SASEGT. The DNA of the CDR3 is TGTGCCAGCAGCCCCCTCCAGACTGGAAACACCATATATTTT. This sequence encodes CASSPLQTGNTIYF.

Concerning this clonotype: One end of the junction fails to match germline, which may point to a read error. The chain is built from TRBV6-5 and TRBJ2-4; TRBD1 might be the D (6 bases). CDR1 and CDR2 from the germline V gene are MNHEY and SVGAGI. The CDR3 is 11 amino acids. CDR3 amino acids: CASIQGGTQCF. In nucleotides, the CDR3 is TGTGCCAGCATTCAAGGGGGAACTCAGTGCTTC.

The J gene is TRBJ1-2, the V gene TRBV20-1, with 9 bases identical to TRBD1. Per germline, CDR1 DFQATT and CDR2 SNEGSKA (reference sequence). The CDR3 extends over 12 amino acids. V lost 5 bases and J lost 4; bases outside the gene matches: 2. The CDR3 DNA sequence: TGCAGTGCTGGGACAGGGCCCTATGGCTACACCTTC. Encoded protein: CSAGTGPYGYTF.

The rearrangement links TRBV21-1 to TRBJ2-5. TRBV21-1 is annotated as a pseudogene. The CDR3 consists of 9 residues. The CDR3 reads CASRPTQYF. In DNA, the CDR3 is TGTGCCAGCAGACCGACCCAGTACTTC.

The rearrangement links TRBV5-4 to TRBJ2-6; D is uncertain. The CDR3 extends over 17 amino acids. V dropped 2 bases and J dropped 2 bases, with 14 bases sitting between them. Germline V lookup: CDR1 SGHNT, CDR2 YYREEE (reference sequence). CDR3 DNA: TGTGCCAGCAGCTTCAAGGGCCGACAAACTGGGGCCAACGTCCTGACTTTC. This sequence encodes CASSFKGRQTGANVLTF.

This clonotype was detected a few times. The chain employs TRBV6-6 and TRBJ1-6, with D possibly TRBD1 on 6 matching bases. Germline values: CDR1 MNHNY, CDR2 SVGAGI (reference sequence). The V and J ends lost 6 bases and 10 bases respectively, with 19 bases between them. CDR3 size: 15 residues. CDR3 loop: CASSPWQGPGSPLHF. CDR3 nucleotides: TGTGCCAGCAGCCCCTGGCAGGGGCCGGGGTCACCCCTCCACTTT.

The table lists this clonotype with many counts. The CDR3 DNA follows: TGTGCCAGCAGCTCCTGGCTGTCAGGGGCAGAAGAGACCCAGTACTTC. It codes for CASSSWLSGAEETQYF. This chain links TRBV5-6 with TRBJ2-5; D may be TRBD1 (6 bases). Between the trimmed V and J ends, which lost 3 bases and 3 bases, there was a span of 18 bases. The CDR3 loop spans 16 amino acids. The V gene's germline CDR1 is SGHDT and CDR2 YYEEEE.

At least ten counts were recorded for this clonotype. The chain couples TRBV7-2 to TRBJ2-1, with 10 bases fitting TRBD2. Germline V lookup: CDR1 SGHTA, CDR2 FQGNSA. CDR3 size: 15 residues. The V segment lost 5 bases and the J segment 2 bases; nucleotides outside the gene matches: 3. The DNA for the CDR3 is TGTGCCAGCAGCCGTACTAGCGGGGCCTACAATGAGCAGTTCTTC. Amino acids: CASSRTSGAYNEQFF.

This sequence joins TRBV14 and TRBJ1-4; TRBD1 aligns across 9 bases. The CDR3 extends over 13 amino acids. Germline values: CDR1 SGHDN, CDR2 FVKESK. V gave up 5 bases and J gave up 7 bases; unmatched junction bases: 2. The CDR3 loop reads CASSRGQGEKLFF. In DNA, the CDR3 is TGTGCCAGCAGCAGGGGACAGGGTGAAAAACTGTTTTTT.

Ten or more counts support this clonotype. This chain uses TRBV5-1 with TRBJ2-3; TRBD1 is a possible D gene (6 bases). V gave up 4 bases and J gave up 4 bases, with 22 bases separating them. Germline V gene data show CDR1 as SGHRS and CDR2 as YFSETQ. The CDR3 loop spans 17 amino acids. CDR3 loop: CASSPNLDRWGPDTQYF. CDR3 DNA: TGCGCCAGCAGCCCCAACCTGGACAGATGGGGGCCAGATACGCAGTATTTT.

This clonotype was seen ten or more times. This rearrangement joins TRBV4-3 to TRBJ1-1; D perhaps matches TRBD1 (6 bases). Looked up from germline, CDR1 is LGHNA and CDR2 is YSLEER. This CDR3 spans 14 amino acids. The V gene lost 0 bases and the J gene lost 10 bases, with 15 bases spanning the gap. For the CDR3, the DNA is TGCGCCAGCAGCCAAGATGGGGCAGGGGTCGGAGCTTTCTTT. Translating gives CASSQDGAGVGAFF.

The chain joins TRBV5-1 to TRBJ2-3, with D possibly matching TRBD1 (5 bases). CDR1 and CDR2 from the germline V gene are SGHRS and YFSETQ. The V gene lost 4 bases and the J gene lost 0 bases, with 9 bases spanning the gap. The CDR3 is 14 residues long. CDR3 protein: CASSGQPSTDTQYF. As DNA, the CDR3 is TGCGCCAGCAGCGGACAACCTAGCACAGATACGCAGTATTTT.

This clonotype qualifies as medium-sized. J is TRBJ2-5 and V is TRBV5-5; 11 positions agree with TRBD2. The CDR3 length is 15 residues. Germline V gene lookup returns CDR1 SGHKS and CDR2 YYEKEE (reference sequence). The J segment lost 5 bases and the V segment lost 1 base, leaving 4 bases of the junction unmatched. CDR3 amino acids: CASSLFSGGAETQYF. The CDR3 nucleotides read TGTGCCAGCAGCTTGTTTAGCGGGGGGGCCGAGACCCAGTACTTC.

As concerns this clonotype: The germline gene is not matched at one end of the junction; a read error may be the cause. CDR3: CASTPVLVTEAYF. The CDR3 bases are TGTGCCAGCACCCCGGTTCTCGTCACTGAAGCTTACTTT. This rearrangement joins TRBV7-2 to TRBJ1-1; D ambiguous. The CDR3 totals 13 residues. Germline V gives CDR1 SGHTA, CDR2 FQGNSA.

This clonotype was picked up many times. The V call is TRBV7-2, the J call TRBJ2-7; 12 bases align to TRBD2. Germline loops: CDR1 SGHTA, CDR2 FQGNSA. The CDR3 has 16 amino acids. With 0 bases clipped from V and 3 bases from J, the junction kept 3 bases outside the gene matches. CDR3 DNA: TGTGCCAGCAGCTTAGCCGCTAGCGGGGGGGACTACGAGCAGTACTTC. It codes for CASSLAASGGDYEQYF.

This clonotype was observed a few times. The J gene is TRBJ1-5, the V gene TRBV6-6; TRBD1 matches at 7 bases. Germline V gives CDR1 MNHNY, CDR2 SVGAGI (reference sequence). V shed 6 bases and J 0 bases; nucleotides not matched to a gene: 5. This CDR3 is 15 amino acids long. The CDR3 loop reads CASRSQGISNQPQHF. The CDR3 region has the DNA TGTGCCAGCAGATCACAGGGGATTAGCAATCAGCCCCAGCATTTT.

This clonotype has a handful of counts. The genes are TRBV12-3 or TRBV12-4 and TRBJ2-3; TRBD1 is a possible D gene (5 bases). V shed 2 bases and J shed 7 bases, with 7 bases lying between them. This CDR3 comprises 12 residues. CDR3 amino acids: CASSLRGYTQYF. CDR3 sequence (DNA): TGTGCCAGCAGTTTAAGGGGATATACGCAGTATTTT.

This clonotype was seen only a few times. The V call is TRBV5-1, the J call TRBJ2-7, with a possible D match to TRBD1 (7 bases). The V and J ends lost 0 bases and 3 bases respectively, with 13 bases between them. This CDR3 is built from 15 residues. Germline CDR1 SGHRS, CDR2 YFSETQ. The CDR3 DNA is TGCGCCAGCAGCTTGGTCGCAGGGGGGAACTACGAGCAGTACTTC. It is translated as CASSLVAGGNYEQYF.

This clonotype was observed many times. This sequence joins TRBV6-2 or TRBV6-3 and TRBJ2-1; 7 bases match TRBD2. Losses at the gene ends were 6 bases for V and 0 bases for J; bases not matched to a gene: 5. Germline CDR1 reads MNHEY; CDR2 reads SVGEGT. This CDR3 is built from 15 residues. CDR3 residues: CASSKAGSSYNEQFF. In DNA, the CDR3 is TGTGCCAGCAGCAAAGCGGGGAGCTCCTACAATGAGCAGTTCTTC.

This clonotype was seen many times. The rearrangement joins TRBV7-9 to TRBJ2-3; D gene uncertain. Trimming stripped 1 base from V and 1 base from J, with 3 bases between. Germline assignment: CDR1 SEHNR and CDR2 FQNEAQ (reference sequence). CDR3 length: 13 residues. DNA for the CDR3: TGTGCCAGCAGCTTAGACGGCACAGATACGCAGTATTTT. Translating gives CASSLDGTDTQYF.

This clonotype was observed many times. The J gene is TRBJ2-7, the V gene TRBV6-6, with a tentative D call TRBD1 (6 bases). The CDR3 runs 14 residues. With 2 bases removed from V and 2 bases from J, the gap between germline ends came to 10 bases. Germline loops: CDR1 MNHNY, CDR2 SVGAGI (reference sequence). Here the CDR3 reads CASSYVGGTYEQYF. The CDR3 bases are TGTGCCAGCAGTTACGTTGGGGGCACCTACGAGCAGTACTTC.

This clonotype was seen at least ten times. The J gene is TRBJ1-5, the V gene TRBV7-2, with a tentative D call TRBD1 (5 bases). The V end lost 3 bases, the J end lost 11 bases, and 23 bases lay between the germline ends. The CDR3 contains 16 residues. Germline CDR1 SGHTA, CDR2 FQGNSA. DNA of the CDR3: TGTGCCAGCAGCTTCCTAACGTCAGGGCGATCGTGGGCCCAGCATTTT. Protein: CASSFLTSGRSWAQHF.

This clonotype came up many times. CDR3 region: CASSQTGGAGTQYF. The CDR3 nucleotides are TGCGCCAGCAGCCAAACAGGGGGCGCGGGGACCCAGTACTTC. The chain couples TRBV4-3 to TRBJ2-5, with 9 nucleotides matching TRBD1. V was pared by 2 bases and J by 7 bases, with 5 bases of the junction left unmatched. CDR1 and CDR2 from the germline V gene are LGHNA and YSLEER. There are 14 residues in the CDR3.

This clonotype was found a few times. J is TRBJ1-2 and V is TRBV5-4, with D tentatively TRBD1 (6 bases). The CDR3 is 16 residues long. V gave up 2 bases and J gave up 7 bases, with 21 bases separating them. Germline lookup yields CDR1 SGHNT and CDR2 YYREEE (reference sequence). The CDR3 loop reads CASSFNEGRGWSGYTF. In nucleotides, the CDR3 is TGTGCCAGCAGCTTCAATGAAGGCAGGGGATGGAGTGGCTACACCTTC. The variable domain in full, with the rest retrieved from reference TRBV5-4 and TRBJ1-2, is ETGVTQSPTHLIKTRGQQVTLRCSSQSGHNTVSWYQQALGQGPQFIFQYYREEENGRGNFPPRFSGLQFPNYSSELNVNALELDDSALYLCASSFNEGRGWSGYTFGSGTRLTVV.

This clonotype appeared a few times. The genes are TRBV20-1 and TRBJ1-2, with D hard to call. The germline V and J ends were trimmed by 4 bases and 3 bases, with 12 bases remaining between them. This CDR3 has 13 residues. The germline V gene encodes CDR1 DFQATT and CDR2 SNEGSKA (reference sequence). The CDR3 is CSANLEAYYGYTF. DNA for the CDR3: TGCAGTGCTAACCTTGAGGCATACTATGGCTACACCTTC.